One sample yielded the 10 T cell receptor beta chains listed below, sequenced in a study of T cells in localized non-small cell lung cancer. Libraries were prepared by immunoSEQ multiplex PCR; TCRdb keeps only in-frame clonotypes and omits some of them. The sample shows 29,000 or so clones, about 88% of them seen only once. The sequences come from peripheral blood, collected before any cancer treatment. Source of these receptors: a female donor older than 55 with stage III squamous cell lung carcinoma.

This clone showed up just once. The chain is built from TRBV4-3 and TRBJ2-6; 7 nucleotides line up with TRBD1. This CDR3 contains 18 residues. CDR1 is LGHNA and CDR2 is YSLEER in the germline V gene. The junction had 7 bases not matched to a gene; V was cut back by 2 bases and J by 0 bases. The CDR3 region has the DNA TGCGCCAGCAGCCAACAGACAGGGTCCCCCTCTGGGGCCAACGTCCTGACTTTC. This sequence encodes CASSQQTGSPSGANVLTF.

This clone showed up just a few times. The chain has TRBV2 and TRBJ1-4; D uncertain. CDR1 and CDR2 from the germline V gene are SNHLY and FYNNEI. CDR3 length: 14 amino acids. V was trimmed by 0 bases and J by 11 bases, leaving 13 bases between them. CDR3 region: CASSEASGRTKLFF. Here the CDR3 DNA reads TGTGCCAGCAGTGAAGCTTCCGGCAGGACGAAACTGTTTTTT.

V and J are TRBV5-1 and TRBJ1-1, with TRBD1 matching over 11 bases. The CDR3 extends over 16 amino acids. The germline V gene has CDR1 SGHRS and CDR2 YFSETQ. J lost 3 bases, V lost 2 bases, and 6 bases had no gene match. This chain's CDR3 is CASSFGTGGWDTEAFF. The CDR3 region has the DNA TGCGCCAGCAGCTTCGGGACAGGGGGATGGGACACTGAAGCTTTCTTT.

This chain connects TRBV5-1 to TRBJ1-1, with 7 bases fitting TRBD1. The CDR3 consists of 16 residues. The germline V gene encodes CDR1 SGHRS and CDR2 YFSETQ. Losses at the gene ends were 0 bases for V and 0 bases for J; bases not matched to a gene: 5. DNA for the CDR3: TGCGCCAGCAGCTTGGATGGGACAGCAATGAACACTGAAGCTTTCTTT. Its translation: CASSLDGTAMNTEAFF.

V gene TRBV6-5 combines with J gene TRBJ2-7; 9 bases line up with TRBD1. Trimming took 6 bases from V and 0 from J; bases not matched to a gene: 6. CDR1 and CDR2 from the germline V gene are MNHEY and SVGAGI. The length of the CDR3 is 15 residues. The CDR3 is CASRPDRGPSYEQYF. CDR3 DNA sequence: TGTGCCAGCAGACCGGACAGGGGCCCCTCCTACGAGCAGTACTTC.

A single count supports this clone. The rearrangement links TRBV4-3 to TRBJ1-4; D is perhaps TRBD1 (5 bases). Germline loops: CDR1 LGHNA, CDR2 YSLEER. V was clipped by 0 bases and J by 1 base, with 12 bases between them. This CDR3 comprises 17 residues. The CDR3 reads CASSQDGRTLTNEKLFF. In nucleotides, the CDR3 is TGCGCCAGCAGCCAAGATGGTAGGACACTAACTAATGAAAAACTGTTTTTT.

This clone showed up just a few times. The chain couples TRBV25-1 to TRBJ2-7; no firm D call. This CDR3 has 11 amino acids. Germline CDR1 and CDR2: MGHDK and SYGVNS. V was cut by 5 bases and J by 4 bases, with 6 bases left in between. DNA for the CDR3: TGTGCCAGCAGTCCGGGTTACGAGCAGTACTTC. It codes for CASSPGYEQYF.

As concerns this clone: The junction does not match germline at one end; this may be a read error. The sample has other DNA sequences that encode this CDR3 too. The chain has TRBV7-8 and TRBJ2-2; TRBD2 is a possible D gene (5 bases). The CDR3 loop spans 14 amino acids. The germline gives CDR1 SGHVS, CDR2 FQNEAQ. The CDR3 nucleotides read TGCGCCAGCAGCTTCGGGGCGAACACCGGGGAGCTGTTTTTT. Translating gives CASSFGANTGELFF.

This chain connects TRBV5-1 to TRBJ1-4; 7 bases are shared with TRBD1. V lost 4 bases to trimming and J lost 5 bases; unmatched junction nucleotides: 5. The CDR3 consists of 14 residues. Germline CDR1 and CDR2: SGHRS and YFSETQ. The CDR3 bases are TGCGCCAGCAGCGAGGGACAGCCGAATGAAAAACTGTTTTTT. Translated, it gives CASSEGQPNEKLFF.

This clone has a single count. The CDR3: CASSEKYSGGEAFF. In DNA form, the CDR3 reads TGTGCCAGCAGTGAAAAGTATTCGGGCGGTGAAGCTTTCTTT. The V call is TRBV6-1, the J call TRBJ1-1; no reliable D call. The CDR3 contains 14 residues. Trimming left V 2 bases short and J 7 bases short, with 14 bases between. CDR1 and CDR2 (germline): MNHNS, SASEGT.